Shown below are 29 T cell receptor beta chains from a single sample sequenced in a study of CD8 T cells in Susac syndrome. RNA amounts of about 0.5 to 1 ug underwent reverse transcription with random hexamers. TCRdb ran MiXCR on the immunoSEQ multiplex PCR reads and lists one entry per CDR3 protein. The sample has approximately 74,000 distinct CDR3 sequences; 85% to 95% are singletons. Sample: CD8+ T cells from PBMCs. The receptor set was obtained from a human donor with Susac syndrome.

The rearrangement joins TRBV3-1 to TRBJ1-4; unclear D gene. This CDR3 contains 14 residues. With 1 base removed from V and 8 bases from J, the gap between germline ends came to 11 bases. Germline CDR1 is LGHDT and CDR2 is YNNKEL (reference sequence). This chain's CDR3 is CASSQVAPYEKLFF. CDR3 DNA sequence: TGTGCCAGCAGCCAAGTTGCCCCCTACGAAAAACTGTTTTTT.

The genes are TRBV10-3 and TRBJ1-1; a possible D gene is TRBD1 (6 bases). Germline CDR1 ENHRY, CDR2 SYGVKD. V gave up 6 bases and J gave up 0 bases, with 17 bases separating them. This CDR3 comprises 16 residues. The CDR3 reads CAIRSPRDNLNTEAFF. In nucleotides, the CDR3 is TGTGCCATCAGATCCCCTCGGGACAATTTGAACACTGAAGCTTTCTTT.

This clonotype appeared a single time. The chain carries TRBV30 and TRBJ1-1; a possible D gene is TRBD1 (5 bases). Germline assignment: CDR1 GTSNPN and CDR2 SVGIG (reference sequence). Trimming shortened V by 0 bases and J by 4 bases, and 12 bases separated the two germline ends. This CDR3 spans 14 amino acids. CDR3 sequence reads: CAWSVLGVITEAFF. The CDR3 coding sequence is TGTGCCTGGAGTGTATTAGGGGTTATCACTGAAGCTTTCTTT.

The CDR3 DNA reads TGCAGCGTTTTAGCGAATATGGATGGCTACACCTTC. Translated, it gives CSVLANMDGYTF. V gene TRBV29-1 combines with J gene TRBJ1-2; D is uncertain. Germline lookup yields CDR1 SQVTM and CDR2 ANQGSEA. V gave up 5 bases and J gave up 6 bases, with 13 bases separating them. The CDR3 has 12 residues.

This chain's CDR3 is CAISLEGFSTDTQYF. CDR3 DNA: TGTGCCATCAGTCTAGAGGGGTTTAGCACAGATACGCAGTATTTT. The rearrangement links TRBV10-3 to TRBJ2-3; D tentatively fits TRBD1 or TRBD2 (5 bases each). CDR1 is ENHRY, CDR2 SYGVKD, per germline. This CDR3 is 15 amino acids long. Between the trimmed V and J ends, which lost 5 bases and 0 bases, there was a span of 12 bases.

This sequence joins TRBV13 and TRBJ1-2, with D uncertain. The germline gives CDR1 PRHDT, CDR2 FYEKMQ (reference sequence). The CDR3 loop spans 15 amino acids. Trimming shortened V by 5 bases and J by 5 bases, and 18 bases separated the two germline ends. The CDR3 spells CASSGEKPRSYGYTF. CDR3 coding DNA: TGTGCCAGCAGCGGCGAGAAACCCCGATCTTATGGCTACACCTTC.

The CDR3 loop is CASSPYEGGAHNQPQHF. In nucleotides, the CDR3 is TGTGCCAGCAGTCCATATGAGGGCGGGGCCCACAATCAGCCCCAGCATTTT. V and J are TRBV27 and TRBJ1-5, with a tentative D call TRBD1 (5 bases). The CDR3 runs 17 residues. Per the germline V gene, CDR1 is MNHEY and CDR2 is SMNVEV (reference sequence). Trimming removed 5 bases at V and 3 bases at J, with 20 bases between.

The rearrangement links TRBV13 to TRBJ2-5, with unresolved D. Germline V gene lookup returns CDR1 PRHDT and CDR2 FYEKMQ (reference sequence). This CDR3 is 14 amino acids long. Deletions cut 5 bases from V and 2 bases from J, with 12 bases between. The CDR3 DNA reads TGTGCCAGCAGCGGATACAGACCACAAGAGACCCAGTACTTC. Protein product: CASSGYRPQETQYF.

The V gene is TRBV5-4, the J gene TRBJ2-3; TRBD1 agrees at 7 bases. There are 16 residues in the CDR3. CDR1 and CDR2 (germline): SGHNT, YYREEE (reference sequence). V shed 5 bases and J 1 base; nucleotides not matched to a gene: 10. The CDR3 bases are TGTGCCAGCAGTTTAGACAGGGCCCGTGGCACAGATACGCAGTATTTT. Its translation: CASSLDRARGTDTQYF.

This chain connects TRBV9 to TRBJ2-1; 7 bases align to TRBD2. Trimming removed 0 bases from V and 1 base from J; junction bases left unmatched: 4. This CDR3 contains 16 residues. In germline, CDR1 is SGDLS, CDR2 YYNGEE. The CDR3 loop is CASSVAAGQSYNEQFF. CDR3 bases: TGTGCCAGCAGCGTAGCAGCGGGGCAGTCCTACAATGAGCAGTTCTTC.

The chain uses TRBV27 and TRBJ2-7; D not resolved. With 6 bases removed from V and 2 bases from J, the gap between germline ends came to 11 bases. Germline V gene sequence: CDR1 MNHEY, CDR2 SMNVEV (reference sequence). This CDR3 spans 13 amino acids. CDR3 residues: CASSSNPAYEQYF. CDR3 DNA: TGTGCCAGCAGCTCCAACCCCGCCTACGAGCAGTACTTC.

The chain carries TRBV5-6 and TRBJ2-7, with D perhaps TRBD2 (5 bases). The V and J ends lost 4 bases and 5 bases respectively, with 7 bases between them. The germline CDR1 and CDR2 sequences are SGHDT and YYEEEE. The CDR3 has 11 amino acids. The CDR3 DNA is TGTGCCAGCAGCCGAGGGAACGAGCAGTACTTC. This gives the protein CASSRGNEQYF.

This rearrangement joins TRBV7-9 to TRBJ1-5; D gene ambiguous. The CDR3 has 14 amino acids. The V end lost 6 bases, the J end lost 0 bases, and 9 bases lay between the germline ends. CDR1 and CDR2 from the germline V gene are SEHNR and FQNEAQ (reference sequence). CDR3 nucleotides: TGTGCCAGCAGTTCCACTTATAGCAATCAGCCCCAGCATTTT. The encoded protein is CASSSTYSNQPQHF.

This rearrangement joins TRBV5-1 to TRBJ2-5; a weak D match, TRBD2 (6 bases). V was pared by 5 bases and J by 0 bases, with 14 bases between. Germline V lookup: CDR1 SGHRS, CDR2 YFSETQ. The CDR3 consists of 15 residues. The DNA of the CDR3 is TGCGCCAGCAGTCCGGAGGGATCAGACCAAGAGACCCAGTACTTC. This codes for CASSPEGSDQETQYF.

This rearrangement joins TRBV30 to TRBJ1-4; perhaps TRBD1 as D (5 bases). Germline V gene lookup returns CDR1 GTSNPN and CDR2 SVGIG (reference sequence). CDR3 size: 17 residues. CDR3 sequence: CAGAHTGRLATNEKLFF. The CDR3 DNA sequence: TGTGCGGGTGCCCACACGGGACGGCTTGCAACTAATGAAAAACTGTTTTTT.

The rearrangement links TRBV5-1 to TRBJ2-1; 7 nucleotides match TRBD2. Germline lookup yields CDR1 SGHRS and CDR2 YFSETQ. This CDR3 region has 14 residues. V was pared by 4 bases and J by 4 bases, with 5 bases of the junction left unmatched. The CDR3: CASSGGDYYNEQFF. As DNA, the CDR3 is TGCGCCAGCAGCGGTGGGGACTATTACAATGAGCAGTTCTTC.

The rearrangement uses TRBV7-9 and TRBJ2-1; 7 nucleotides match TRBD1. The V gene's germline CDR1 is SEHNR and CDR2 FQNEAQ (reference sequence). The CDR3 has 15 residues. With V trimmed by 2 bases and J by 3 bases, 4 bases remained unmatched. The CDR3 coding sequence is TGTGCCAGCAGCTTAAGGGGGCATTACTACAATGAGCAGTTCTTC. This encodes CASSLRGHYYNEQFF. The full variable domain, rest sourced from reference TRBV7-9 and TRBJ2-1, is DTGVSQNPRHKITKRGQNVTFRCDPISEHNRLYWYRQTLGQGPEFLTYFQNEAQLEKSRLLSDRFSAERPKGSFSTLEIQRTEQGDSAMYLCASSLRGHYYNEQFFGPGTRLTVL.

This clonotype was seen once. The gene calls are TRBV15 and TRBJ2-1, with 9 positions matching TRBD2. J gave up 1 base and V 0 bases, and 10 bases lay outside the gene matches. CDR1 LNHNV and CDR2 YYDKDF come from the germline V gene (reference sequence). CDR3 length: 19 amino acids. The CDR3 loop is CATSRDRSSGSISYNEQFF. DNA for the CDR3: TGTGCCACCAGCAGAGATCGGAGTAGCGGGAGTATTTCCTACAATGAGCAGTTCTTC.

This clonotype was detected only once. The rearrangement uses TRBV3-1 and TRBJ2-7; D possibly uses TRBD1 or TRBD2 (5 bases each). This CDR3 comprises 16 residues. The germline V gene has CDR1 LGHDT and CDR2 YNNKEL (reference sequence). V was trimmed by 1 base and J by 0 bases, leaving 13 bases between them. The DNA for the CDR3 is TGTGCCAGCAGCCAAGGATCGGGACCATTCTCCTACGAGCAGTACTTC. As protein: CASSQGSGPFSYEQYF.

The chain uses TRBV29-1 and TRBJ1-2; no clear D gene. The CDR3 has 11 amino acids. Germline V gene data show CDR1 as SQVTM and CDR2 as ANQGSEA. V dropped 0 bases and J dropped 4 bases, with 3 bases sitting between them. Here the CDR3 DNA reads TGCAGCGTTGAAGACCTCTATGGCTACACCTTC. Its translation is CSVEDLYGYTF.

This CDR3 reads CSVEGRQGDLYEQYF. As DNA, the CDR3 is TGCAGCGTTGAAGGGCGACAGGGGGACCTCTACGAGCAGTACTTC. The chain links TRBV29-1 to TRBJ2-7, with 9 bases lining up with TRBD1. Looked up from germline, CDR1 is SQVTM and CDR2 is ANQGSEA. The V segment lost 1 base and the J segment 3 bases; nucleotides outside the gene matches: 7. CDR3 size: 15 residues.

The V and J genes are TRBV29-1 and TRBJ2-2; D could derive from TRBD1 or TRBD2 (7 bases each). CDR3 length: 12 residues. The ends were cut back, 7 bases at V and 5 bases at J, with 11 bases in the middle. Looked up from germline, CDR1 is SQVTM and CDR2 is ANQGSEA. In DNA, the CDR3 is TGCAGCGCCCAGGGGGGGACCGGGGAGCTGTTTTTT. The encoded protein is CSAQGGTGELFF.

In DNA form, the CDR3 reads TGTGCCAGCAGCCAAGATCTCGGGGCCAAAAACATTCAGTACTTC. It codes for CASSQDLGAKNIQYF. V is TRBV3-1 and J is TRBJ2-4; D ambiguous. Trimming pared 0 bases from V and 1 base from J, leaving 7 bases between. Germline CDR1 LGHDT, CDR2 YNNKEL (reference sequence). The CDR3 extends over 15 amino acids.

This chain uses TRBV4-2 with TRBJ2-2; D gene ambiguous. With 3 bases removed from V and 8 bases from J, the gap between germline ends came to 16 bases. CDR1 and CDR2 (germline): LGHNA, YNFKEQ. The CDR3 consists of 15 residues. The CDR3 DNA is TGTGCCAGCAGCCAGGATAGGATGACGTCGGGGGAGCTGTTTTTT. This gives the protein CASSQDRMTSGELFF.

This clonotype has just a few counts. J is TRBJ2-1 and V is TRBV11-1; 7 bases are a match to TRBD2. With V trimmed by 1 base and J by 9 bases, 3 bases remained unmatched. CDR1 is SGHAT and CDR2 is FQDESV in the germline V gene (reference sequence). There are 13 residues in the CDR3. CDR3 in DNA: TGTGCCAGCAGCTTAGAAAGGGAGGGTGAGCAGTTCTTC. Amino acids: CASSLEREGEQFF.

This chain connects TRBV30 to TRBJ2-7; 7 bases agree with TRBD1. The CDR3 length is 14 residues. V dropped 1 base and J dropped 3; count of bases not matched to a gene: 6. Germline V lookup: CDR1 GTSNPN, CDR2 SVGIG (reference sequence). The CDR3 region has the DNA TGTGCCTGGAGTGGCGGACAGGCGGGCTACGAGCAGTACTTC. Its protein is CAWSGGQAGYEQYF.

The chain joins TRBV3-1 to TRBJ1-2, with unresolved D. From germline, CDR1 is LGHDT and CDR2 YNNKEL (reference sequence). V was trimmed by 2 bases and J by 8 bases, leaving 6 bases between them. This CDR3 spans 11 amino acids. DNA for the CDR3: TGTGCCAGCAGCCAATACGGAGGCTACACCTTC. Translation: CASSQYGGYTF.

The genes are TRBV13 and TRBJ2-7; D gene ambiguous. Germline V gene lookup returns CDR1 PRHDT and CDR2 FYEKMQ (reference sequence). V lost 6 bases, J lost 6 bases, and 12 bases lay in between. The CDR3 covers 12 residues. CDR3 bases: TGTGCCAGCAGTTTGACACCCCCCGAGCAGTACTTC. Its protein is CASSLTPPEQYF.

The V and J genes are TRBV27 and TRBJ2-1, with TRBD1 matching over 10 bases. The CDR3 spans 15 residues. The junction had 9 bases not matched to a gene; V was cut back by 5 bases and J by 8 bases. Germline V lookup: CDR1 MNHEY, CDR2 SMNVEV (reference sequence). CDR3 nucleotide sequence: TGTGCCAGCAGTCAAAGACAGGGGGCGATCGATGAGCAGTTCTTC. It yields the protein CASSQRQGAIDEQFF.